This TCR beta chain was found in a study of blood T cell repertoires in COVID-19. Clones were sequenced by immunoSEQ multiplex PCR, and TCRdb holds only the in-frame ones, with some missing. The sample lists over 150,000 clones; about three quarters were seen once. In germline, CDR1 is LNHDA, CDR2 SQIVND (reference sequence). Trimming shortened V by 5 bases and J by 9 bases, and 11 bases separated the two germline ends. This CDR3 is 12 amino acids long. The source material was peripheral blood. The chain uses TRBV19 and TRBJ1-5, with D unresolved. This receptor was identified in a man aged 60 to 69 with acute or convalescent COVID-19. CDR3 sequence (DNA): TGTGCCAGTAGTGCAAAAGCCCCGCCCCAGCATTTT. It translates to CASSAKAPPQHF. Together with reference TRBV19 and TRBJ1-5, the CDR3 gives the full variable domain: DGGITQSPKYLFRKEGQNVTLSCEQNLNHDAMYWYRQDPGQGLRLIYYSQIVNDFQKGDIAEGYSVSREKKESFPLTVTSAQKNPTAFYLCASSAKAPPQHFGDGTRLSIL.